What follows are 28 T cell receptor beta chains derived from one specimen sequenced in a study of T cell changes during pregnancy in multiple sclerosis. This table comes from immunoSEQ multiplex PCR, and its TCRdb copy is limited to in-frame clones, with some not included. The sample consists of tens of thousands of clones, approximately 88% of them appearing once. The starting material was CD8+ T cells from peripheral blood mononuclear cells, obtained before pregnancy. The receptors come from a female donor with multiple sclerosis, enrolled in a pregnancy study.

J is TRBJ2-7 and V is TRBV27; a weak D match, TRBD1 (6 bases). Germline CDR1 MNHEY, CDR2 SMNVEV (reference sequence). CDR3 length equals 15 residues. Between the trimmed V and J ends, which lost 7 bases and 3 bases, there was a span of 19 bases. The CDR3, as DNA: TGTGCCAGCACCAAAGAAGGAACAGGGTTCTACGAGCAGTACTTC. Encoded protein: CASTKEGTGFYEQYF.

V and J are TRBV7-8 and TRBJ2-3; D is perhaps TRBD1 (5 bases). The length of the CDR3 is 14 residues. V lost 8 bases to trimming and J lost 5 bases, with 17 bases between them. CDR1 is SGHVS and CDR2 is FQNEAQ in the germline V gene. For the CDR3, the DNA is TGTGCCAGCGCTCCCTCCCAGGGTATAGATACGCAGTATTTT. Its translation: CASAPSQGIDTQYF.

The V call is TRBV4-2, the J call TRBJ2-1, with 9 bases identical to TRBD2. V was clipped by 0 bases and J by 2 bases; unmatched bases: 5. This CDR3 has 17 residues. The germline V gene encodes CDR1 LGHNA and CDR2 YNFKEQ. The CDR3 sequence: CASSQDMAGGPYNEQFF. The CDR3 DNA sequence: TGTGCCAGCAGCCAAGATATGGCGGGAGGGCCCTACAATGAGCAGTTCTTC.

Only one count was recorded for this clone. The genes are TRBV27 and TRBJ2-1; 10 bases agree with TRBD1. Germline V lookup: CDR1 MNHEY, CDR2 SMNVEV (reference sequence). Trimming took 5 bases from V and 7 from J; bases not matched to a gene: 11. The CDR3 is made up of 16 amino acids. CDR3 nucleotide sequence: TGTGCCAGCAGTCATTCCGGGACAGGGGATCCTAATGAGCAGTTCTTC. It is translated as CASSHSGTGDPNEQFF.

V and J are TRBV30 and TRBJ2-7; 7 nucleotides match TRBD1. CDR1 and CDR2 from the germline V gene are GTSNPN and SVGIG (reference sequence). V trimming: 3 bases; J trimming: 5 bases; junction bases outside the gene matches: 7. This CDR3 contains 13 residues. In DNA form, the CDR3 reads TGTGCCTGGAGCGACAGGGTTTTCGACGAGCAGTACTTC. Amino acids: CAWSDRVFDEQYF.

This chain links TRBV13 with TRBJ2-3; TRBD2 aligns across 8 bases. CDR3 length equals 14 residues. Germline V gene data show CDR1 as PRHDT and CDR2 as FYEKMQ (reference sequence). V was clipped by 1 base and J by 4 bases; unmatched bases: 1. The CDR3 region has the DNA TGTGCCAGCAGCTTAGCGGGAGGGCCAGATACGCAGTATTTT. This codes for CASSLAGGPDTQYF.

Turning to this clone: Other nucleotide sequences in the sample specify the same CDR3. The rearrangement links TRBV27 to TRBJ2-1, with 7 bases fitting TRBD2. The CDR3 loop spans 13 amino acids. After removal of 4 bases from V and 4 bases from J, the junction contained 1 base not matched to a gene. CDR1 MNHEY and CDR2 SMNVEV come from the germline V gene (reference sequence). The CDR3 region is CASSYSGYNEQFF. The CDR3 DNA reads TGTGCCAGCAGTTATAGCGGGTACAATGAGCAGTTCTTC.

The CDR3 DNA is TGTGCCTGGAGTGAACTAGCGGGGGAGGCCGGGGAGCTGTTTTTT. It specifies CAWSELAGEAGELFF. V usage is TRBV30 and J usage is TRBJ2-2, with 11 bases lining up with TRBD2. Unmatched junction bases numbered 4, after V lost 1 base and J lost 6 bases. The CDR3 consists of 15 residues. CDR1 is GTSNPN and CDR2 is SVGIG in the germline V gene (reference sequence). Full variable domain (remainder filled in from reference TRBV30 and TRBJ2-2): SQTIHQWPATLVQPVGSPLSLECTVEGTSNPNLYWYRQAAGRGLQLLFYSVGIGQISSEVPQNLSASRPQDRQFILSSKKLLLSDSGFYLCAWSELAGEAGELFFGEGSRLTVL.

The chain links TRBV7-9 to TRBJ2-1; D is possibly TRBD2 (7 bases). Looked up from germline, CDR1 is SEHNR and CDR2 is FQNEAQ (reference sequence). The CDR3 contains 18 residues. Trimming removed 5 bases at V and 1 base at J, with 21 bases between. In nucleotides, the CDR3 is TGTGCCAGCAGCGGAGAGGGGGGAGGGCCGGGTTCCTACAATGAGCAGTTCTTC. Amino acids: CASSGEGGGPGSYNEQFF. The whole variable domain, filled in from reference TRBV7-9 and TRBJ2-1, reads DTGVSQNPRHKITKRGQNVTFRCDPISEHNRLYWYRQTLGQGPEFLTYFQNEAQLEKSRLLSDRFSAERPKGSFSTLEIQRTEQGDSAMYLCASSGEGGGPGSYNEQFFGPGTRLTVL.

The chain has TRBV7-6 and TRBJ1-1, with 8 bases fitting TRBD1. The CDR3 has 14 residues. V was clipped by 3 bases and J by 1 base; unmatched bases: 1. Germline CDR1 reads SGHVS; CDR2 reads FNYEAQ. As DNA, the CDR3 is TGTGCCAGCAGCTTGGGGACAGGGAACACTGAAGCTTTCTTT. Protein: CASSLGTGNTEAFF.

The chain employs TRBV19 and TRBJ2-5; 7 bases fit TRBD1. In germline, CDR1 is LNHDA, CDR2 SQIVND (reference sequence). The CDR3 sequence is 15 residues long. The ends lost 5 bases at V and 4 bases at J; junction bases unmatched: 10. Written as DNA, the CDR3 is TGTGCCAGTAGTCACAGGGGAGTAGGAGGAGAGACCCAGTACTTC. It yields the protein CASSHRGVGGETQYF.

The genes are TRBV15 and TRBJ1-6; D is unresolved. There are 17 residues in the CDR3. Germline-derived CDR1 and CDR2 are LNHNV and YYDKDF (reference sequence). V was trimmed by 0 bases and J by 5 bases, leaving 14 bases between them. CDR3 DNA: TGTGCCACCAGCAGAGATTGGAGCGATAGTGATAATTCACCCCTCCACTTT. Its translation is CATSRDWSDSDNSPLHF. The full variable domain, its missing parts supplied by reference TRBV15 and TRBJ1-6, is DAMVIQNPRYQVTQFGKPVTLSCSQTLNHNVMYWYQQKSSQAPKLLFHYYDKDFNNEADTPDNFQSRRPNTSFCFLDIRSPGLGDTAMYLCATSRDWSDSDNSPLHFGNGTRLTVT.

The gene calls are TRBV19 and TRBJ2-1; D is perhaps TRBD2 (6 bases). CDR1 is LNHDA, CDR2 SQIVND, per germline (reference sequence). This CDR3 is built from 16 residues. V lost 3 bases and J lost 1, with 13 bases in between. The CDR3 loop is CASSMLGGASYNEQFF. CDR3 bases: TGTGCCAGTAGTATGTTGGGGGGAGCATCCTACAATGAGCAGTTCTTC.

The chain couples TRBV7-8 to TRBJ2-5; D may be TRBD1 (6 bases). The germline gives CDR1 SGHVS, CDR2 FQNEAQ. The CDR3 consists of 13 residues. V dropped 5 bases and J dropped 3 bases, with 10 bases sitting between them. The CDR3 DNA is TGTGCCAGCAGCGGCCGGACAGAAGAGACCCAGTACTTC. Translated, it gives CASSGRTEETQYF.

The chain combines TRBV27 with TRBJ2-5; TRBD2 aligns across 8 bases. CDR3 length: 16 amino acids. V gave up 1 base and J gave up 5 bases; unmatched junction bases: 9. Germline CDR1 is MNHEY and CDR2 is SMNVEV (reference sequence). The DNA for the CDR3 is TGTGCCAGCAGTTTATGGAACGGGGGGGCGGGGGAGACCCAGTACTTC. This encodes CASSLWNGGAGETQYF.

J is TRBJ1-1 and V is TRBV7-8; 7 bases are shared with TRBD1. The V gene's germline CDR1 is SGHVS and CDR2 FQNEAQ. V gave up 1 base and J gave up 0 bases; unmatched junction bases: 8. The CDR3 has 17 amino acids. The CDR3 reads CASSLGGGQGVNTEAFF. The CDR3 DNA is TGTGCCAGCAGCTTAGGCGGTGGCCAGGGGGTGAACACTGAAGCTTTCTTT.

V usage is TRBV7-8 and J usage is TRBJ1-2; D is uncertain. V lost 1 base, J lost 8 bases, and 17 bases lay in between. Germline V gene data show CDR1 as SGHVS and CDR2 as FQNEAQ. The CDR3 length is 15 residues. CDR3 DNA sequence: TGTGCCAGCAGCTTAGAAGCGTCGCCACCAGAGGGCTACACCTTC. Protein: CASSLEASPPEGYTF.

The V gene is TRBV7-9, the J gene TRBJ2-5, with D possibly matching TRBD2 (5 bases). Trimming left V 1 base short and J 11 bases short, with 11 bases between. The germline V gene encodes CDR1 SEHNR and CDR2 FQNEAQ (reference sequence). CDR3 length: 12 amino acids. CDR3 loop: CASSLGLREQYF. The DNA of the CDR3 is TGTGCCAGCAGCTTAGGCCTAAGGGAGCAGTACTTC.

This clone was seen a single time. V usage is TRBV7-2 and J usage is TRBJ2-7; TRBD2 matches at 12 bases. This CDR3 has 15 amino acids. CDR1 is SGHTA and CDR2 is FQGNSA in the germline V gene. V dropped 1 base and J dropped 4; count of bases not matched to a gene: 2. CDR3 coding DNA: TGTGCCAGCAGCTTAGGACTAGCGGGGGTTTACGAGCAGTACTTC. Translated: CASSLGLAGVYEQYF.

The genes are TRBV4-3 and TRBJ2-2, with 7 bases lining up with TRBD2. V was pared by 4 bases and J by 4 bases, with 6 bases of the junction left unmatched. The CDR3 has 15 residues. Looked up from germline, CDR1 is LGHNA and CDR2 is YSLEER. For the CDR3, the DNA is TGCGCCAGCAGCCCGAACGCGGGGGTCACCGGGGAGCTGTTTTTT. It codes for CASSPNAGVTGELFF.

The genes are TRBV27 and TRBJ1-2; D is undetermined. The CDR3 consists of 14 residues. Between the trimmed V and J ends, which lost 4 bases and 5 bases, there was a span of 14 bases. The germline V gene encodes CDR1 MNHEY and CDR2 SMNVEV (reference sequence). The CDR3 loop reads CASSSRYFEYGYTF. The CDR3 bases are TGTGCCAGCAGTTCCCGATACTTTGAGTATGGCTACACCTTC.

This chain uses TRBV5-6 with TRBJ2-1, with TRBD1 matching over 7 bases. With 5 bases clipped from V and 0 bases from J, the junction kept 8 bases outside the gene matches. The CDR3 is 16 amino acids. Germline CDR1 reads SGHDT; CDR2 reads YYEEEE. The chain's CDR3 is CASSPGQPSSYNEQFF. The CDR3, as DNA: TGTGCCAGCAGTCCGGGACAGCCGAGCTCCTACAATGAGCAGTTCTTC. Together with reference TRBV5-6 and TRBJ2-1, the CDR3 gives the full variable domain: DAGVTQSPTHLIKTRGQQVTLRCSPKSGHDTVSWYQQALGQGPQFIFQYYEEEERQRGNFPDRFSGHQFPNYSSELNVNALLLGDSALYLCASSPGQPSSYNEQFFGPGTRLTVL.

The chain is built from TRBV25-1 and TRBJ1-2; D gene uncertain. Germline values: CDR1 MGHDK, CDR2 SYGVNS. Deletions cut 0 bases from V and 4 bases from J, with 12 bases between. The length of the CDR3 is 15 residues. CDR3 loop: CASSEYREGLYGYTF. The CDR3, as DNA: TGTGCCAGCAGTGAATATCGAGAAGGACTCTATGGCTACACCTTC.

Here the CDR3 DNA reads TGTGCCAGCAGGAGACAGGGGGCGGGAGATACGCAGTATTTT. Protein sequence: CASRRQGAGDTQYF. V gene TRBV6-5 combines with J gene TRBJ2-3, with 10 bases identical to TRBD1. Germline V gene data show CDR1 as MNHEY and CDR2 as SVGAGI. This CDR3 has 14 amino acids. The V gene end was trimmed by 6 bases and the J gene end by 5 bases; junction bases not matched to a gene: 5.

This chain joins TRBV4-1 and TRBJ2-1; no clear D gene. Germline values: CDR1 MGHRA, CDR2 YSYEKL. V shed 2 bases and J shed 5 bases, with 13 bases lying between them. CDR3 length: 15 amino acids. The CDR3: CASSQKTVFNNEQFF. The CDR3 DNA reads TGCGCCAGCAGCCAAAAAACAGTGTTCAACAATGAGCAGTTCTTC.

This chain joins TRBV6-5 and TRBJ2-6; D is perhaps TRBD2 (5 bases). In germline, CDR1 is MNHEY, CDR2 SVGAGI. V dropped 0 bases and J dropped 1 base, with 7 bases sitting between them. This CDR3 has 16 amino acids. DNA of the CDR3: TGTGCCAGCAGTTACTCGGAGGTTTCTGGGGCCAACGTCCTGACTTTC. Its protein is CASSYSEVSGANVLTF.

The J gene is TRBJ1-5, the V gene TRBV28; a possible D gene is TRBD1 (6 bases). The V end was cut by 2 bases, the J end by 5 bases, with 10 bases between. The germline CDR1 and CDR2 sequences are MDHEN and SYDVKM. This CDR3 is built from 14 residues. The CDR3: CASSLEGEDQPQHF. The CDR3 nucleotides are TGTGCCAGCAGTTTAGAGGGGGAAGATCAGCCCCAGCATTTT.

The rearrangement links TRBV4-3 to TRBJ2-2; the match to TRBD2 covers 11 bases. Germline V gene sequence: CDR1 LGHNA, CDR2 YSLEER. The CDR3 is made up of 17 amino acids. V lost 5 bases, J lost 1 base, and 6 bases stayed unmatched. The CDR3 here is CASSTGTSGWNTGELFF. The CDR3, as DNA: TGCGCCAGCAGCACCGGGACTAGCGGATGGAACACCGGGGAGCTGTTTTTT.